This T cell receptor (beta chain) came from a study of T cell responses to AZD1222 COVID-19 vaccine. The V and J ends lost 4 bases and 9 bases, in that order; junction bases with no gene match: 3. CDR1 MNHEY and CDR2 SVGAGI come from the germline V gene. The CDR3 has 13 amino acids. Assay used: immunoSEQ multiplex PCR; TCRdb lists only in-frame clones, some missing. The table lists 150,000 to 200,000 clones, roughly 94% of them singletons. The sample here was peripheral blood, taken on day 0 of AZD1222 vaccination. The TCR originated in an adult in good health. This chain connects TRBV6-5 to TRBJ2-1; 10 positions agree with TRBD1. The CDR3 is CASSLGTGVEQFF. Here the CDR3 DNA reads TGTGCCAGCAGTTTAGGGACAGGGGTTGAGCAGTTCTTC.